What follows are 21 T cell receptor beta chains derived from one specimen sequenced in a study of T cell responses to AZD1222 COVID-19 vaccine listed by TCRdb under 2021. Sample time point, as interpreted from the label and publication: baseline before first vaccination. The receptor library was made with the immunoSEQ multiplex PCR assay. The table comes from immuneACCESS by way of TCRdb, which keeps in-frame sequences with V and J called. Part of the clones is missing from these tables; in studies checked, under half for an unresolved V gene and the rest for unknown reasons. In this sample the table shows about 180,000 clones, about nine tenths of which occur a single time. Of the sample, 2.6% falls within the top ten clones. This material consisted of peripheral blood, taken on day 0 of AZD1222 vaccination. All receptors derive from an adult in good health.

The V gene is TRBV5-1, the J gene TRBJ1-1; possible D gene TRBD1, 5 bases. V lost 3 bases, J lost 1 base, and 13 bases lay in between. The V gene's germline CDR1 is SGHRS and CDR2 YFSETQ. The CDR3 consists of 15 residues. The CDR3 coding sequence is TGCGCCAGCAGCTCGAGAGGGGTAGGGAACACTGAAGCTTTCTTT. As protein: CASSSRGVGNTEAFF.

The chain joins TRBV7-3 to TRBJ2-2; D tentatively fits TRBD1 or TRBD2 (5 bases each). The CDR3 runs 16 residues. Germline V lookup: CDR1 SGHTA, CDR2 FQGTGA. V lost 5 bases to trimming and J lost 2 bases, with 15 bases between them. The CDR3 loop reads CASSPGARANTGELFF. Written as DNA, the CDR3 is TGTGCCAGCAGCCCCGGGGCAAGAGCCAACACCGGGGAGCTGTTTTTT.

The rearrangement joins TRBV7-3 to TRBJ2-2; the match to TRBD2 covers 10 bases. The CDR3 extends over 19 amino acids. J lost 1 base, V lost 1 base, and 9 bases had no gene match. Per germline, CDR1 SGHTA and CDR2 FQGTGA. For the CDR3, the DNA is TGTGCCAGCAGCTTAAGACCTCAACTAGCGGGATTGAACACCGGGGAGCTGTTTTTT. As protein: CASSLRPQLAGLNTGELFF.

This chain joins TRBV27 and TRBJ1-1; TRBD1 agrees at 10 bases. CDR1 and CDR2 (germline): MNHEY, SMNVEV (reference sequence). Trimming cost V 7 bases and J 0 bases; bases outside gene matches: 2. The CDR3 is 14 amino acids. The CDR3 loop is CASKDRGMNTEAFF. In DNA form, the CDR3 reads TGTGCCAGCAAGGACAGGGGGATGAACACTGAAGCTTTCTTT.

This clone was observed a few times. The J gene is TRBJ2-3, the V gene TRBV27; unclear D gene. Germline V gene lookup returns CDR1 MNHEY and CDR2 SMNVEV (reference sequence). V was shortened by 0 bases and J by 1 base, with 5 bases between the two germline ends. This CDR3 comprises 14 residues. CDR3 nucleotides: TGTGCCAGCAGTTTATCGGCCGGCACAGATACGCAGTATTTT. It specifies CASSLSAGTDTQYF.

This chain joins TRBV4-1 and TRBJ2-3, with TRBD2 matching over 8 bases. Germline V gives CDR1 MGHRA, CDR2 YSYEKL. The junction had 4 bases not matched to a gene; V was cut back by 1 base and J by 1 base. The CDR3 is 16 amino acids. The CDR3 DNA sequence: TGCGCCAGCAGCCAAGTAGGGACTAGAGGCACAGATACGCAGTATTTT. This encodes CASSQVGTRGTDTQYF.

The V call is TRBV5-6, the J call TRBJ1-2; no clear D gene. V lost 1 base, J lost 0 bases, and 10 bases lay in between. The CDR3 length is 15 residues. Per germline, CDR1 SGHDT and CDR2 YYEEEE. DNA of the CDR3: TGTGCCAGCAGCTTGCTTATCCCCTCTAACTATGGCTACACCTTC. This gives the protein CASSLLIPSNYGYTF.

This clone was seen a handful of times. The genes are TRBV10-2 and TRBJ1-1; D uncertain. There are 14 residues in the CDR3. The ends were cut back, 4 bases at V and 6 bases at J, with 15 bases in the middle. From germline, CDR1 is WSHSY and CDR2 SAAADI. DNA for the CDR3: TGCGCCAGCAGTGCCCCGGAAAGTAACCCTGAAGCTTTCTTT. This sequence encodes CASSAPESNPEAFF.

The J gene is TRBJ1-2, the V gene TRBV28, with TRBD1 as a possible D gene (6 bases). Germline assignment: CDR1 MDHEN and CDR2 SYDVKM. Trimming left V 2 bases short and J 4 bases short, with 8 bases between. The CDR3 loop spans 13 amino acids. The CDR3 bases are TGTGCCAGCAGTTTAGGAGGGGGCTATGGCTACACCTTC. Its protein is CASSLGGGYGYTF.

The V call is TRBV30, the J call TRBJ1-1; no clear D gene. The CDR3 is made up of 12 amino acids. CDR1 and CDR2 from the germline V gene are GTSNPN and SVGIG (reference sequence). The V end was cut by 4 bases, the J end by 8 bases, with 14 bases between. The CDR3 sequence: CAWTTARSEAFF. The CDR3 bases are TGTGCCTGGACTACGGCCAGATCGGAAGCTTTCTTT.

In its sample, this clone was seen once. The genes are TRBV9 and TRBJ2-2; D perhaps matches TRBD1 (6 bases). The CDR3 runs 13 residues. V dropped 7 bases and J dropped 0 bases, with 7 bases sitting between them. CDR1 SGDLS and CDR2 YYNGEE come from the germline V gene. The CDR3 is CASDRSNTGELFF. CDR3 bases: TGTGCCAGCGACAGGTCGAACACCGGGGAGCTGTTTTTT.

This clone has only one observation. The V call is TRBV5-4, the J call TRBJ1-1; D may be TRBD1 (6 bases). V lost 4 bases and J lost 5, with 15 bases in between. This CDR3 comprises 14 residues. Germline CDR1 is SGHNT and CDR2 is YYREEE (reference sequence). As DNA, the CDR3 is TGTGCCAGCAGCCTAGAACGGGACAAGACTGAAGCTTTCTTT. Amino acids: CASSLERDKTEAFF.

The chain uses TRBV4-1 and TRBJ2-5; TRBD1 might be the D (5 bases). The CDR3 has 14 amino acids. V dropped 0 bases and J dropped 5 bases, with 10 bases sitting between them. CDR1 and CDR2 from the germline V gene are MGHRA and YSYEKL. CDR3 sequence: CASSQDRQWETQYF. The CDR3 DNA reads as TGCGCCAGCAGCCAAGATAGACAGTGGGAGACCCAGTACTTC.

This chain connects TRBV5-1 to TRBJ2-6; no clear D gene. The CDR3 contains 18 residues. CDR1 SGHRS and CDR2 YFSETQ come from the germline V gene. V was trimmed by 0 bases and J by 0 bases, leaving 13 bases between them. CDR3 in amino acids: CASSLDGGTSSGANVLTF. The CDR3 region has the DNA TGCGCCAGCAGCTTGGATGGCGGAACCTCCTCTGGGGCCAACGTCCTGACTTTC. The variable domain in full, completed from reference TRBV5-1 and TRBJ2-6, reads KAGVTQTPRYLIKTRGQQVTLSCSPISGHRSVSWYQQTPGQGLQFLFEYFSETQRNKGNFPGRFSGRQFSNSRSEMNVSTLELGDSALYLCASSLDGGTSSGANVLTFGAGSRLTVL.

This clone was counted between two and nine times. V gene TRBV7-2 combines with J gene TRBJ2-7, with D tentatively TRBD2 (6 bases). Trimming removed 1 base from V and 2 bases from J, with 9 bases in between. CDR3 length: 14 amino acids. Germline V lookup: CDR1 SGHTA, CDR2 FQGNSA. CDR3 loop: CASSLVSGAYEQYF. For the CDR3, the DNA is TGTGCCAGCAGCTTAGTGTCGGGGGCCTACGAGCAGTACTTC.

The chain employs TRBV7-9 and TRBJ1-5; D gene unclear. V was clipped by 1 base and J by 0 bases, with 7 bases between them. The CDR3 covers 15 residues. Germline V gives CDR1 SEHNR, CDR2 FQNEAQ (reference sequence). CDR3 residues: CASSLGTVSNQPQHF. In DNA form, the CDR3 reads TGTGCCAGCAGCTTAGGCACAGTTAGCAATCAGCCCCAGCATTTT.

V gene TRBV5-4 combines with J gene TRBJ1-2; 10 nucleotides agree with TRBD1. The junction had 5 bases not matched to a gene; V was cut back by 4 bases and J by 8 bases. The CDR3 consists of 13 residues. Germline values: CDR1 SGHNT, CDR2 YYREEE (reference sequence). CDR3 DNA sequence: TGTGCCAGCAGCGGGACAGGGGACAGGGGCTACACCTTC. Amino acids: CASSGTGDRGYTF. The entire variable domain, with the rest obtained from reference TRBV5-4 and TRBJ1-2, is as follows: ETGVTQSPTHLIKTRGQQVTLRCSSQSGHNTVSWYQQALGQGPQFIFQYYREEENGRGNFPPRFSGLQFPNYSSELNVNALELDDSALYLCASSGTGDRGYTFGSGTRLTVV.

CDR3 nucleotide sequence: TGTGCCAGCAGTGCCCTGGGACACTTTACCAGCTCTGGAAACACCATATATTTT. Protein product: CASSALGHFTSSGNTIYF. The chain recombines TRBV6-1 with TRBJ1-3, with a possible D match to TRBD1 (6 bases). The germline V and J ends were trimmed by 4 bases and 0 bases, with 19 bases remaining between them. The V gene's germline CDR1 is MNHNS and CDR2 SASEGT. The length of the CDR3 is 18 residues.

This chain joins TRBV5-1 and TRBJ2-3, with TRBD2 matching over 12 bases. This CDR3 is built from 18 residues. V lost 0 bases to trimming and J lost 6 bases; unmatched junction nucleotides: 11. CDR1 and CDR2 (germline): SGHRS, YFSETQ. CDR3 coding DNA: TGCGCCAGCAGCTTGGCCCTGGCTAGCGGGAGGGCAGCGGATACGCAGTATTTT. Translated: CASSLALASGRAADTQYF. The full variable domain, with the rest looked up from reference TRBV5-1 and TRBJ2-3, is KAGVTQTPRYLIKTRGQQVTLSCSPISGHRSVSWYQQTPGQGLQFLFEYFSETQRNKGNFPGRFSGRQFSNSRSEMNVSTLELGDSALYLCASSLALASGRAADTQYFGPGTRLTVL.

CDR3 nucleotide sequence: TGTGCCAGCAGCTCCGTGGGGAACGGGGAGCTGTTTTTT. Translating gives CASSSVGNGELFF. The V gene is TRBV7-9, the J gene TRBJ2-2; D remains ambiguous. CDR1 SEHNR and CDR2 FQNEAQ come from the germline V gene (reference sequence). CDR3 length: 13 residues. V was clipped by 4 bases and J by 7 bases, with 10 bases between them.

J is TRBJ1-1 and V is TRBV19, with a possible D match to TRBD1 (6 bases). Germline assignment: CDR1 LNHDA and CDR2 SQIVND (reference sequence). V was shortened by 3 bases and J by 4 bases, with 21 bases between the two germline ends. The CDR3 is 17 residues long. The CDR3 bases are TGTGCCAGTAGTATCTCCCCGGGGGGGGGCTTCGGCACTGAAGCTTTCTTT. Its protein product is CASSISPGGGFGTEAFF.